The clone carrying this T cell receptor (beta chain) was found a few times. TCRdb analysed the 5' RACE reads with MiXCR anew, one entry per CDR3 protein. The repertoire consists of about 420,000 distinct CDR3 sequences, with 23% occurring once and the leading ten covering roughly 14%. The sample originates from a study of T-cell memory formation after mild COVID-19. The J segment lost 5 bases and the V segment lost 0 bases, leaving 11 bases of the junction unmatched. The CDR3 covers 17 residues. Looked up from germline, CDR1 is LGHNA and CDR2 is YSLEER. Source material: PBMCs or a T cell subset sorted from them (not recorded which). The V gene is TRBV4-3, the J gene TRBJ2-3; TRBD2 agrees at 7 bases. The sequence was collected from an adult woman who had mild COVID-19 (a few samples of this study predate the infection). Cell type and time point are not known. The CDR3 reads CASSQESRYGRKDTQYF. DNA for the CDR3: TGCGCCAGCAGCCAAGAATCCCGGTACGGGAGGAAAGATACGCAGTATTTT.